The 27 T cell receptor beta chains presented below share a single source sample, sequenced in a study of graft-versus-host responses after intestinal transplantation. Profiled with immunoSEQ multiplex PCR; TCRdb holds only in-frame clones, not every one. The table has about 88,000 clones, roughly 90% seen once. Their antigens remain unidentified. The sample consisted of unstimulated CD4+ T cells sorted from spleen or lymph node cells, taken before intestinal transplant. The receptors shown here come from a human donor who received an intestinal transplant.

The rearrangement joins TRBV13 to TRBJ2-7; 7 nucleotides agree with TRBD1. The junction had 4 bases not matched to a gene; V was cut back by 5 bases and J by 3 bases. This CDR3 spans 13 amino acids. Germline V gene data show CDR1 as PRHDT and CDR2 as FYEKMQ (reference sequence). CDR3: CASSINRGYEQYF. CDR3 nucleotides: TGTGCCAGCAGCATAAACAGGGGCTACGAGCAGTACTTC.

The chain uses TRBV6-1 and TRBJ1-4; D gene ambiguous. The CDR3 runs to 14 residues. V lost 8 bases and J lost 0, with 10 bases in between. Looked up from germline, CDR1 is MNHNS and CDR2 is SASEGT. DNA of the CDR3: TGTGCCAGCGCGGAGATTGCAACTAATGAAAAACTGTTTTTT. Translated, it gives CASAEIATNEKLFF.

This chain links TRBV10-1 with TRBJ1-1; D unclear. This CDR3 has 13 residues. Germline CDR1 WNHNN, CDR2 SYGVQD (reference sequence). Trimming shortened V by 3 bases and J by 6 bases, and 11 bases separated the two germline ends. This CDR3 is CASSDPGLSEAFF. For the CDR3, the DNA is TGCGCCAGCAGTGACCCGGGTCTCTCTGAAGCTTTCTTT.

The CDR3 sequence: CASSLGTVNEQFF. The CDR3 coding sequence is TGCGCCAGCAGCTTGGGGACAGTAAATGAGCAGTTCTTC. This sequence joins TRBV5-1 and TRBJ2-1, with D perhaps TRBD1 (6 bases). The CDR3 loop spans 13 amino acids. Trimming cost V 0 bases and J 7 bases, with 8 bases left between them. From germline, CDR1 is SGHRS and CDR2 YFSETQ.

CDR3 amino acids: CSVDVRRETQYF. The CDR3 region has the DNA TGCAGCGTTGACGTACGGAGAGAGACCCAGTACTTC. V usage is TRBV29-1 and J usage is TRBJ2-5; no firm D call. Germline lookup yields CDR1 SQVTM and CDR2 ANQGSEA. Trimming removed 3 bases at V and 4 bases at J, with 9 bases between. CDR3 length: 12 residues.

This clone was counted a few times. V is TRBV2 and J is TRBJ1-6; the D is unclear. Germline V CDR1 and CDR2: SNHLY, FYNNEI. This CDR3 spans 14 amino acids. The V end lost 4 bases, the J end lost 5 bases, and 9 bases lay between the germline ends. The CDR3 sequence is CASSGAGNNSPLHF. CDR3 nucleotides: TGTGCCAGCAGTGGGGCAGGAAATAATTCACCCCTCCACTTT.

This clone was seen only once. The chain carries TRBV2 and TRBJ2-7, with D maybe TRBD1 (6 bases). The CDR3 sequence is 14 residues long. Trimming pared 7 bases from V and 1 base from J, leaving 14 bases between. Per germline, CDR1 SNHLY and CDR2 FYNNEI. The CDR3 protein is CASKATGFSYEQYF. The CDR3 DNA sequence: TGTGCCAGCAAGGCCACAGGGTTTTCCTACGAGCAGTACTTC. The full variable domain, rest sourced from reference TRBV2 and TRBJ2-7, is EPEVTQTPSHQVTQMGQEVILRCVPISNHLYFYWYRQILGQKVEFLVSFYNNEISEKSEIFDDQFSVERPDGSNFTLKIRSTKLEDSAMYFCASKATGFSYEQYFGPGTRLTVT.

This clone turned up a few times. This chain joins TRBV6-5 and TRBJ1-5; perhaps TRBD1 as D (6 bases). The CDR3 sequence is 14 residues long. The V end lost 10 bases, the J end lost 4 bases, and 17 bases lay between the germline ends. Per germline, CDR1 MNHEY and CDR2 SVGAGI. CDR3 residues: CATHRTAVNQPQHF. The CDR3 DNA reads TGTGCCACCCATAGGACAGCTGTTAATCAGCCCCAGCATTTT.

The rearrangement uses TRBV13 and TRBJ1-2, with 7 nucleotides matching TRBD1. Trimming removed 1 base from V and 4 bases from J; junction bases left unmatched: 0. Per germline, CDR1 PRHDT and CDR2 FYEKMQ (reference sequence). This CDR3 has 13 amino acids. CDR3 protein: CASSLAGGYGYTF. The CDR3, as DNA: TGTGCCAGCAGCTTAGCAGGGGGCTATGGCTACACCTTC. The whole variable domain, remainder taken from reference TRBV13 and TRBJ1-2, is AAGVIQSPRHLIKEKRETATLKCYPIPRHDTVYWYQQGPGQDPQFLISFYEKMQSDKGSIPDRFSAQQFSDYHSELNMSSLELGDSALYFCASSLAGGYGYTFGSGTRLTVV.

The chain joins TRBV18 to TRBJ1-3; no definite D call. CDR1 and CDR2 from the germline V gene are KGHSH and LQKENI. V was trimmed by 4 bases and J by 0 bases, leaving 13 bases between them. The CDR3 length is 16 residues. The CDR3 DNA sequence: TGTGCCAGCTCACTGACGGAGGCTACCTCTGGAAACACCATATATTTT. Its protein is CASSLTEATSGNTIYF.

This clone appeared once. V is TRBV19 and J is TRBJ2-7, with D perhaps matching TRBD2 (6 bases). This CDR3 has 14 amino acids. The V and J ends lost 7 bases and 2 bases respectively, with 15 bases between them. Germline-derived CDR1 and CDR2 are LNHDA and SQIVND (reference sequence). Here the CDR3 DNA reads TGTGCCAGTAACGCCGGGACTTTAACCTACGAGCAGTACTTC. It specifies CASNAGTLTYEQYF. Combining the CDR3 with reference TRBV19 and TRBJ2-7 gives the whole variable domain DGGITQSPKYLFRKEGQNVTLSCEQNLNHDAMYWYRQDPGQGLRLIYYSQIVNDFQKGDIAEGYSVSREKKESFPLTVTSAQKNPTAFYLCASNAGTLTYEQYFGPGTRLTVT.

The chain joins TRBV19 to TRBJ1-2; TRBD1 matches 9 bases. The CDR3 is 14 residues long. Unmatched junction bases numbered 8, after V lost 3 bases and J lost 9 bases. Germline CDR1 LNHDA, CDR2 SQIVND (reference sequence). As DNA, the CDR3 is TGTGCCAGTAGTATGTTCGGGACAGGGCGCAGCTACACCTTC. Amino acid sequence: CASSMFGTGRSYTF.

The V call is TRBV6-5, the J call TRBJ1-1; 9 bases line up with TRBD1. Germline-derived CDR1 and CDR2 are MNHEY and SVGAGI. The CDR3 spans 13 residues. Unmatched junction bases numbered 6, after V lost 6 bases and J lost 7 bases. CDR3 nucleotides: TGTGCCAGCAGCCGGGGACAGGGACTTGAAGCTTTCTTT. It translates to CASSRGQGLEAFF.

V is TRBV10-1 and J is TRBJ2-7; D is unclear. V lost 6 bases, J lost 0 bases, and 9 bases lay in between. This CDR3 has 13 amino acids. CDR1 and CDR2 (germline): WNHNN, SYGVQD (reference sequence). The CDR3 loop reads CASSLDTSYEQYF. The CDR3 DNA reads as TGCGCCAGCAGCCTTGACACCTCCTACGAGCAGTACTTC.

This clone has a single count. V and J are TRBV6-5 and TRBJ1-1; TRBD1 aligns across 7 bases. Germline V gene sequence: CDR1 MNHEY, CDR2 SVGAGI. The J segment lost 3 bases and the V segment lost 4 bases, leaving 2 bases of the junction unmatched. The CDR3 extends over 13 amino acids. CDR3: CASSSGTDTEAFF. The CDR3 coding sequence is TGTGCCAGCAGTTCCGGGACAGACACTGAAGCTTTCTTT.

The CDR3 bases are TGCGCCAGCAGCTTACCCCCCCGGGATACGCAGTATTTT. Its translation is CASSLPPRDTQYF. The rearrangement joins TRBV5-1 to TRBJ2-3; D is uncertain. Germline CDR1 SGHRS, CDR2 YFSETQ. CDR3 size: 13 residues. Trimming removed 2 bases from V and 6 bases from J, with 10 bases in between.

Here the CDR3 DNA reads TGTGCCAGCAGCTCCAGGATCTCTGGAAACACCATATATTTT. Translated: CASSSRISGNTIYF. The rearrangement joins TRBV7-9 to TRBJ1-3; D remains ambiguous. Germline V gene sequence: CDR1 SEHNR, CDR2 FQNEAQ (reference sequence). V was clipped by 4 bases and J by 0 bases, with 7 bases between them. The length of the CDR3 is 14 residues.

The genes are TRBV5-4 and TRBJ2-3; 8 nucleotides agree with TRBD2. V shed 3 bases and J 5 bases; nucleotides not matched to a gene: 5. The CDR3 length is 14 residues. Germline CDR1 SGHNT, CDR2 YYREEE (reference sequence). The chain's CDR3 is CASSSFRGGDTQYF. The CDR3 DNA reads TGTGCCAGCAGCTCCTTCCGGGGGGGAGATACGCAGTATTTT.

This rearrangement joins TRBV5-6 to TRBJ1-1, with D possibly being TRBD1 (5 bases). The CDR3 is 13 residues long. Trimming stripped 4 bases from V and 11 bases from J, with 18 bases between. CDR1 is SGHDT, CDR2 YYEEEE, per germline. The CDR3 region is CASSAGGTSRAFF. For the CDR3, the DNA is TGTGCCAGCAGCGCGGGGGGGACCAGTCGGGCTTTCTTT.

This clone was observed a single time. This sequence joins TRBV19 and TRBJ1-5; D is unresolved. The germline gives CDR1 LNHDA, CDR2 SQIVND (reference sequence). Deletions cut 3 bases from V and 6 bases from J, with 12 bases between. The length of the CDR3 is 14 residues. The CDR3, as DNA: TGTGCCAGTAGTATGGTGGGAGTGGGTCAGCCCCAGCATTTT. Its protein is CASSMVGVGQPQHF.

The chain combines TRBV18 with TRBJ2-5; TRBD2 matches at 9 bases. This CDR3 has 18 amino acids. Unmatched junction bases numbered 12, after V lost 2 bases and J lost 2 bases. CDR1 is KGHSH, CDR2 LQKENI, per germline. CDR3 region: CASSPWLAGIGWQETQYF. The CDR3 bases are TGTGCCAGCTCACCATGGCTAGCGGGGATTGGCTGGCAAGAGACCCAGTACTTC.

The V gene is TRBV5-1, the J gene TRBJ2-1; TRBD2 aligns across 11 bases. After removal of 4 bases from V and 5 bases from J, the junction contained 5 bases not matched to a gene. The CDR3 has 15 residues. Germline CDR1 SGHRS, CDR2 YFSETQ. CDR3: CASSPLAGADNEQFF. The CDR3 DNA reads TGCGCCAGCAGCCCACTAGCGGGGGCTGACAATGAGCAGTTCTTC.

The chain joins TRBV7-6 to TRBJ1-5; the D gene is possibly TRBD1 (5 bases). The CDR3 loop spans 16 amino acids. Looked up from germline, CDR1 is SGHVS and CDR2 is FNYEAQ. Trimming cost V 1 base and J 1 base, with 11 bases left between them. The DNA of the CDR3 is TGTGCCAGCAGCTTAGTGGCAGGGATGAGCAATCAGCCCCAGCATTTT. Residues: CASSLVAGMSNQPQHF.

CDR3 nucleotides: TGCGCCAGCAGGGGACAGGGGGCGGTCAATGAGCAGTTCTTC. The encoded protein is CASRGQGAVNEQFF. The chain combines TRBV10-2 with TRBJ2-1; 12 positions agree with TRBD1. J lost 6 bases, V lost 6 bases, and 3 bases had no gene match. Germline V gene sequence: CDR1 WSHSY, CDR2 SAAADI. The CDR3 is 14 amino acids.

This chain links TRBV18 with TRBJ1-4, with D hard to call. The V end was cut by 2 bases, the J end by 3 bases, with 10 bases between. The CDR3 totals 15 residues. Germline V gives CDR1 KGHSH, CDR2 LQKENI. The CDR3 region is CASSPYGGSNEKLFF. In nucleotides, the CDR3 is TGTGCCAGCTCACCATACGGCGGGTCTAATGAAAAACTGTTTTTT.

Only one count was recorded for this clone. The chain couples TRBV5-1 to TRBJ2-1, with D possibly being TRBD2 (5 bases). V lost 0 bases and J 1 base, leaving 8 bases between the germline ends. Germline V gives CDR1 SGHRS, CDR2 YFSETQ. The CDR3 sequence is 15 residues long. The chain's CDR3 is CASSLGSGSYNEQFF. DNA of the CDR3: TGCGCCAGCAGCTTGGGCAGCGGTTCCTACAATGAGCAGTTCTTC. Using reference TRBV5-1 and TRBJ2-1 for the parts outside the CDR3, the full variable domain is KAGVTQTPRYLIKTRGQQVTLSCSPISGHRSVSWYQQTPGQGLQFLFEYFSETQRNKGNFPGRFSGRQFSNSRSEMNVSTLELGDSALYLCASSLGSGSYNEQFFGPGTRLTVL.

The chain is built from TRBV6-5 and TRBJ1-2; a weak D match, TRBD1 (5 bases). CDR3 length: 14 amino acids. V lost 3 bases, J lost 7 bases, and 15 bases lay in between. CDR1 is MNHEY and CDR2 is SVGAGI in the germline V gene. The CDR3 DNA reads TGTGCCAGCAGTTATATGGGGGGATGGGGTGGCTACACCTTC. Translated: CASSYMGGWGGYTF.